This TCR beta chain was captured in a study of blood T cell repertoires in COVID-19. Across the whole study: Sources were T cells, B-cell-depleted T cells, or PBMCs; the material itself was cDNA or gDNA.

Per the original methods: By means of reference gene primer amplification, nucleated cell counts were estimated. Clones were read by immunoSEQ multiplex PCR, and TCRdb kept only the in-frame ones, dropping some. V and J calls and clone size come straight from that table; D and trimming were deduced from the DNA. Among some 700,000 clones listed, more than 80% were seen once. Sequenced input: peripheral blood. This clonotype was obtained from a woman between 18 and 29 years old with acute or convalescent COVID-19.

CDR3 nucleotide sequence: TGTGCCAGCTCCCTCCCCGTAGATGAAAAACTGTTTTTT. Its translation is CASSLPVDEKLFF. This chain connects TRBV6-6 to TRBJ1-4; D gene unclear. With 8 bases removed from V and 6 bases from J, the gap between germline ends came to 13 bases. There are 13 residues in the CDR3. From germline, CDR1 is MNHNY and CDR2 SVGAGI (reference sequence).